One sample yielded the 28 T cell receptor beta chains listed below, sequenced in a study of cytomegalovirus exposure and HLA in healthy donors. PCR employed 60 Vbeta and 13 Jbeta primers. TCRdb's table, derived via immunoSEQ multiplex PCR, lists solely in-frame clones and lacks some. The sample data list 150,000 to 200,000 clones. Source material: PBMCs. These receptors all come from a young man in good health and CMV-seronegative.

The CDR3 here is CASSSGQVTEAFF. CDR3 sequence (DNA): TGTGCCAGCAGTTCCGGACAGGTCACTGAAGCTTTCTTT. The chain links TRBV28 to TRBJ1-1, with 7 positions matching TRBD1. V trimming: 4 bases; J trimming: 4 bases; junction bases outside the gene matches: 3. Germline assignment: CDR1 MDHEN and CDR2 SYDVKM. This CDR3 is 13 amino acids long.

This rearrangement joins TRBV2 to TRBJ2-7; 14 bases are shared with TRBD2. This CDR3 is 16 amino acids long. The V gene's germline CDR1 is SNHLY and CDR2 FYNNEI. The trim removed 7 bases at V and 6 bases at J, leaving 11 bases unmatched. CDR3 residues: CASNQGTSGSLGEQYF. The CDR3 DNA reads TGTGCCAGCAACCAGGGGACTAGCGGGAGTCTCGGCGAGCAGTACTTC.

The gene calls are TRBV30 and TRBJ2-1, with a weak D call TRBD2 (7 bases). Trimming left V 8 bases short and J 9 bases short, with 20 bases between. CDR1 GTSNPN and CDR2 SVGIG come from the germline V gene (reference sequence). The CDR3 sequence is 13 residues long. CDR3: CARRGGPSGEQFF. The CDR3 coding sequence is TGTGCCCGAAGGGGGGGGCCATCCGGTGAGCAGTTCTTC.

The chain employs TRBV7-9 and TRBJ1-2, with 7 bases aligning to TRBD1. Germline V gene sequence: CDR1 SEHNR, CDR2 FQNEAQ (reference sequence). CDR3 length: 18 residues. V dropped 4 bases and J dropped 5; count of bases not matched to a gene: 19. CDR3 in amino acids: CASSSTRQGKVQWYGYTF. In nucleotides, the CDR3 is TGTGCCAGCAGCTCGACACGACAGGGCAAGGTGCAGTGGTATGGCTACACCTTC.

The genes are TRBV6-5 and TRBJ2-7; TRBD1 agrees at 9 bases. Trimming removed 5 bases from V and 7 bases from J; junction bases left unmatched: 9. The germline CDR1 and CDR2 sequences are MNHEY and SVGAGI. The CDR3 has 14 amino acids. The CDR3 spells CASSGEQGTGEQYF. CDR3 nucleotide sequence: TGTGCCAGCAGTGGGGAGCAGGGGACAGGGGAGCAGTACTTC.

V gene TRBV10-1 combines with J gene TRBJ2-1; 11 positions agree with TRBD2. The V gene end was trimmed by 7 bases and the J gene end by 4 bases; junction bases not matched to a gene: 9. The CDR3 runs to 16 residues. Germline V lookup: CDR1 WNHNN, CDR2 SYGVQD (reference sequence). The CDR3 sequence: CASIDHTSGSYNEQFF. The CDR3 DNA is TGCGCCAGCATTGATCATACTAGCGGGAGTTACAATGAGCAGTTCTTC.

The chain is built from TRBV10-3 and TRBJ2-1, with 9 bases fitting TRBD2. J was trimmed by 4 bases and V by 0 bases; bases with no gene match: 4. The germline V gene has CDR1 ENHRY and CDR2 SYGVKD. CDR3 length equals 16 residues. The CDR3 loop is CAISESIAGVYNEQFF. The CDR3 nucleotides are TGTGCCATCAGTGAGTCGATAGCGGGGGTATACAATGAGCAGTTCTTC.

The chain couples TRBV29-1 to TRBJ1-5; TRBD1 aligns across 8 bases. Trimming cost V 6 bases and J 1 base; bases outside gene matches: 8. Germline V lookup: CDR1 SQVTM, CDR2 ANQGSEA. The CDR3 covers 15 residues. The CDR3 protein is CSVATGGSSNQPQHF. The CDR3 DNA reads TGCAGCGTCGCAACAGGGGGGAGCAGCAATCAGCCCCAGCATTTT.

The chain links TRBV7-9 to TRBJ2-1; 11 positions agree with TRBD1. The junction had 6 bases not matched to a gene; V was cut back by 5 bases and J by 6 bases. Germline assignment: CDR1 SEHNR and CDR2 FQNEAQ (reference sequence). The CDR3 contains 15 residues. The CDR3 reads CASSPPGTGGNEQFF. CDR3 coding DNA: TGTGCCAGCAGCCCCCCCGGGACAGGGGGCAATGAGCAGTTCTTC.

V gene TRBV9 combines with J gene TRBJ2-3; 8 bases are shared with TRBD1. CDR1 is SGDLS, CDR2 YYNGEE, per germline. The trim removed 4 bases at V and 10 bases at J, leaving 17 bases unmatched. The CDR3 runs to 16 residues. The CDR3 bases are TGTGCCAGCAGCCCAGGGGGCCCCTCCTCTTTGAGTGCGCAGTATTTT. It codes for CASSPGGPSSLSAQYF.

V is TRBV10-3 and J is TRBJ1-1; TRBD1 aligns across 12 bases. In germline, CDR1 is ENHRY, CDR2 SYGVKD. V dropped 5 bases and J dropped 5; count of bases not matched to a gene: 9. This CDR3 spans 16 amino acids. The DNA for the CDR3 is TGTGCCATCAGTCCGGGACAGGGGGCGAGTGGGACTGAAGCTTTCTTT. Its translation is CAISPGQGASGTEAFF.

As for this clone: Other nucleotide sequences in the sample specify the same CDR3. The V gene is TRBV9, the J gene TRBJ1-5; 7 nucleotides line up with TRBD1. CDR3 length equals 15 residues. Germline lookup yields CDR1 SGDLS and CDR2 YYNGEE. J was trimmed by 4 bases and V by 0 bases; bases with no gene match: 4. The CDR3 region is CASSVGGQPNQPQHF. For the CDR3, the DNA is TGTGCCAGCAGCGTAGGGGGACAGCCTAATCAGCCCCAGCATTTT.

The rearrangement uses TRBV27 and TRBJ2-1; D may be TRBD2 (6 bases). Germline lookup yields CDR1 MNHEY and CDR2 SMNVEV (reference sequence). The V gene lost 5 bases and the J gene lost 0 bases, with 14 bases spanning the gap. The CDR3 has 16 amino acids. CDR3 coding DNA: TGTGCCAGCAGTCCTAATAGCGGTGTCTCCTACAATGAGCAGTTCTTC. It specifies CASSPNSGVSYNEQFF.

The V and J genes are TRBV25-1 and TRBJ2-5; 9 bases align to TRBD1. The germline CDR1 and CDR2 sequences are MGHDK and SYGVNS. The CDR3 has 15 amino acids. Germline trimming cut 2 bases from V and 5 bases from J; bases unmatched to any gene: 6. The CDR3 here is CASSEMGQGWETQYF. CDR3 bases: TGTGCCAGCAGTGAAATGGGACAGGGATGGGAGACCCAGTACTTC.

The V call is TRBV29-1, the J call TRBJ2-7, with 7 bases lining up with TRBD1. The V gene end was trimmed by 6 bases and the J gene end by 0 bases; junction bases not matched to a gene: 8. The CDR3 contains 14 residues. CDR1 is SQVTM and CDR2 is ANQGSEA in the germline V gene. Here the CDR3 DNA reads TGCAGCGTAAGGGGACAGTCGCCCTCCTACGAGCAGTACTTC. Translating gives CSVRGQSPSYEQYF.

CDR3 nucleotide sequence: TGTGCCAGCAGCCAAGTCGACCCCCGCGGGGATGGCTACACCTTC. Amino acid sequence: CASSQVDPRGDGYTF. The rearrangement uses TRBV4-2 and TRBJ1-2; D is undetermined. The V gene's germline CDR1 is LGHNA and CDR2 YNFKEQ. The CDR3 loop spans 15 amino acids. V was shortened by 1 base and J by 6 bases, with 15 bases between the two germline ends.

V usage is TRBV18 and J usage is TRBJ2-7; tentatively, D is TRBD1 (5 bases). In germline, CDR1 is KGHSH, CDR2 LQKENI. CDR3 length: 16 residues. V lost 4 bases, J lost 3 bases, and 19 bases lay in between. The CDR3 sequence: CASSRTDTLKGYEQYF. The CDR3 DNA reads as TGTGCCAGCTCACGAACGGACACCCTCAAGGGCTACGAGCAGTACTTC. Full variable domain (rest looked up from reference TRBV18 and TRBJ2-7): NAGVMQNPRHLVRRRGQEARLRCSPMKGHSHVYWYRQLPEEGLKFMVYLQKENIIDESGMPKERFSAEFPKEGPSILRIQQVVRGDSAAYFCASSRTDTLKGYEQYFGPGTRLTVT.

The V and J genes are TRBV6-1 and TRBJ1-1; 9 nucleotides align to TRBD1. J gave up 9 bases and V 5 bases, and 4 bases lay outside the gene matches. Germline values: CDR1 MNHNS, CDR2 SASEGT. The CDR3 extends over 12 amino acids. CDR3 in amino acids: CASSPGTGKAFF. In nucleotides, the CDR3 is TGTGCCAGCAGTCCTGGGACAGGGAAAGCTTTCTTT.

The CDR3 loop is CASSQNGRANTGELFF. CDR3 nucleotide sequence: TGTGCCAGCAGCCAAAACGGGAGAGCGAACACCGGGGAGCTGTTTTTT. The chain employs TRBV7-2 and TRBJ2-2; perhaps TRBD2 as D (6 bases). The CDR3 sequence is 16 residues long. V was trimmed by 5 bases and J by 0 bases, leaving 13 bases between them. Germline CDR1 reads SGHTA; CDR2 reads FQGNSA. Full variable domain (rest looked up from reference TRBV7-2 and TRBJ2-2): GAGVSQSPSNKVTEKGKDVELRCDPISGHTALYWYRQSLGQGLEFLIYFQGNSAPDKSGLPSDRFSAERTGGSVSTLTIQRTQQEDSAVYLCASSQNGRANTGELFFGEGSRLTVL.

The chain has TRBV14 and TRBJ2-2; TRBD2 agrees at 11 bases. The CDR3 has 16 residues. The germline V gene has CDR1 SGHDN and CDR2 FVKESK. The V gene end was trimmed by 2 bases and the J gene end by 7 bases; junction bases not matched to a gene: 6. The CDR3 here is CASSQPTSGVFGELFF. The DNA of the CDR3 is TGTGCCAGCAGCCAACCGACTAGCGGGGTTTTCGGGGAGCTGTTTTTT.

The chain links TRBV28 to TRBJ1-1; D may be TRBD1 (5 bases). The germline V gene has CDR1 MDHEN and CDR2 SYDVKM. The length of the CDR3 is 14 residues. V was cut by 5 bases and J by 7 bases, with 17 bases left in between. CDR3 nucleotides: TGTGCCAGCAGTCTCCTCCCCACACAGGTTGAAGCTTTCTTT. This sequence encodes CASSLLPTQVEAFF.

V usage is TRBV27 and J usage is TRBJ2-3, with 7 bases aligning to TRBD1. CDR3 length: 13 amino acids. Germline trimming cut 6 bases from V and 2 bases from J; bases unmatched to any gene: 2. Germline loops: CDR1 MNHEY, CDR2 SMNVEV (reference sequence). This chain's CDR3 is CASRQGLTDTQYF. The CDR3 coding sequence is TGTGCCAGCAGACAGGGGCTCACAGATACGCAGTATTTT.

The V call is TRBV5-6, the J call TRBJ2-3; the match to TRBD2 covers 8 bases. The ends lost 1 base at V and 5 bases at J; junction bases unmatched: 9. Germline V CDR1 and CDR2: SGHDT, YYEEEE. CDR3 length: 16 residues. The CDR3 here is CASSLFMLAGQDTQYF. CDR3 bases: TGTGCCAGCAGCTTGTTTATGTTAGCGGGGCAAGATACGCAGTATTTT.

V is TRBV19 and J is TRBJ2-1; D may be TRBD2 (6 bases). V was clipped by 11 bases and J by 8 bases, with 16 bases between them. Germline-derived CDR1 and CDR2 are LNHDA and SQIVND (reference sequence). The CDR3 consists of 12 residues. CDR3 nucleotides: TGTGCCGCCCAGGTGGGGGAGGATGAGCAGTTCTTC. It yields the protein CAAQVGEDEQFF.

The rearrangement links TRBV2 to TRBJ2-1; TRBD1 is a possible D gene (5 bases). Per germline, CDR1 SNHLY and CDR2 FYNNEI. The CDR3 extends over 15 amino acids. Trimming removed 6 bases at V and 2 bases at J, with 14 bases between. The CDR3 reads CASRAQGGPYNEQFF. The CDR3 DNA sequence: TGTGCCAGCAGGGCCCAGGGTGGGCCCTACAATGAGCAGTTCTTC.

This chain connects TRBV5-1 to TRBJ1-1; the D gene is possibly TRBD1 (5 bases). Germline lookup yields CDR1 SGHRS and CDR2 YFSETQ. The CDR3 sequence is 15 residues long. Trimming pared 4 bases from V and 8 bases from J, leaving 21 bases between. The CDR3 DNA reads TGCGCCAGCAGCCTCGACCCCACGGCAGGGTCAGAAGCTTTCTTT. Protein: CASSLDPTAGSEAFF.

The CDR3 region has the DNA TGTGCCAGCTTACGGGACAGGGATTTCTCTGGGGCCAACGTCCTGACTTTC. This translates into CASLRDRDFSGANVLTF. The V and J genes are TRBV19 and TRBJ2-6, with 9 bases that match TRBD1. The trim removed 9 bases at V and 0 bases at J, leaving 9 bases unmatched. The germline V gene has CDR1 LNHDA and CDR2 SQIVND (reference sequence). The CDR3 has 17 residues.

The chain combines TRBV19 with TRBJ2-1; D is unclear. The V end was cut by 5 bases, the J end by 0 bases, with 11 bases between. Germline V CDR1 and CDR2: LNHDA, SQIVND (reference sequence). CDR3 length equals 15 residues. CDR3 protein: CASSFPGSSYNEQFF. The CDR3, as DNA: TGTGCCAGTAGTTTCCCCGGTAGCTCCTACAATGAGCAGTTCTTC.